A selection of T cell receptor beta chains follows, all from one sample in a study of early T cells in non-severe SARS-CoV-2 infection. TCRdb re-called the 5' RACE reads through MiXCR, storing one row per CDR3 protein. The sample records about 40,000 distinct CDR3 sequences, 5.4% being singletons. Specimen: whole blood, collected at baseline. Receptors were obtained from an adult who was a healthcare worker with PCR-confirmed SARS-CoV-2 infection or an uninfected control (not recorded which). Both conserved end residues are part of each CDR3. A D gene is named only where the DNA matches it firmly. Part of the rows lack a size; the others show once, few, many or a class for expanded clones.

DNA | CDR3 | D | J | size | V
TGTGCCAGCAGCCAAGGACCGGACAGGAGCACAGATACGCAGTATTTT | CASSQGPDRSTDTQYF | TRBD1 | TRBJ2-3 | few | TRBV3-1
TGTGCCAGCACCACCGGAGGTCCGGATTTATATGGCTACACCTTC | CASTTGGPDLYGYTF | - | TRBJ1-2 | many | TRBV7-9
TGTGCCAGCAGCAAAGAAACCCGACTAGTGTTCTACAATGAGCAGTTCTTC | CASSKETRLVFYNEQFF | - | TRBJ2-1 | many | TRBV7-2
TGTGCCAGCAGTTTCCAACTAGCGGAGGGGGCTAATGAGCAGTTCTTC | CASSFQLAEGANEQFF | - | TRBJ2-1 | many | TRBV12-3/TRBV12-4
TGCAGTGCTAGAGATCGACCAGGACCCCGGGGTTTTGATGAGCAGTTCTTC | CSARDRPGPRGFDEQFF | - | TRBJ2-1 | many | TRBV20-1
TGTGCCAGCAGCTTAGGGACAGGGGTAACTGAAGCTTTCTTT | CASSLGTGVTEAFF | TRBD1 | TRBJ1-1 | medium-sized | TRBV5-6
TGCAGTGCTAGAGATTCAGACAGGGGTGGCTATGGCTACACCTTC | CSARDSDRGGYGYTF | TRBD1 | TRBJ1-2 | many | TRBV20-1
TGTGCTAGCAGCTTAGGGGGTTCCGGGACCCAGTACTTC | CASSLGGSGTQYF | - | TRBJ2-5 | many | TRBV7-7
TGTGCCATCAGTCCGAGCTGGGGTGGCAATCAGCCCCAGCATTTT | CAISPSWGGNQPQHF | - | TRBJ1-5 | many | TRBV10-3
TGTGCCAGCAGTATTCCCGGGACAGTCTACGAGCAGTACTTC | CASSIPGTVYEQYF | TRBD1 | TRBJ2-7 | many | TRBV27
TGCAGTGCAACGACAGGGGCCCACTATAATTCACCCCTCCACTTT | CSATTGAHYNSPLHF | TRBD1 | TRBJ1-6 | many | TRBV20-1
TGTGCCAGCAGCCAGGACCCAGACAGCCCGGTGAGGAATTACGAGCAGTACTTC | CASSQDPDSPVRNYEQYF | - | TRBJ2-7 | few | TRBV4-2
TGTGCCAGCAGTTTGATCATCGCTAGCGGGAGGGCATACTACAATGAGCAGTTCTTC | CASSLIIASGRAYYNEQFF | TRBD2 | TRBJ2-1 | many | TRBV12-3/TRBV12-4
TGTGCCAGCAGACGGGACAGGGTCGGGACCTCTGAAGCTTTCTTT | CASRRDRVGTSEAFF | TRBD1 | TRBJ1-1 | few | TRBV27
TGTGCCAGCAGTGCTCCGGGACAGGGAGATGGCTACACCTTC | CASSAPGQGDGYTF | TRBD1 | TRBJ1-2 | few | TRBV6-5
TGTGCCAGCAGACTGACGGGCTCCGACTATGGCTACACCTTC | CASRLTGSDYGYTF | - | TRBJ1-2 | - | TRBV6-4
TGCGCCAGCAGCGAGGGACTAGCGGGACGCACAGATACGCAGTATTTT | CASSEGLAGRTDTQYF | TRBD2 | TRBJ2-3 | many | TRBV5-1
TGTGCCAGCTCAAGGTCATCGGGGACGGACGGTGAGCAGTTCTTC | CASSRSSGTDGEQFF | - | TRBJ2-1 | many | TRBV18
TGTGCCAGTAGTATGAGGGCGACAGGGCTCAACTATGGCTACACCTTC | CASSMRATGLNYGYTF | TRBD1 | TRBJ1-2 | many | TRBV19
TGTGCCAGCAGTGAAAAGTTGGCGGGTATGGGCGAGCAGTTCTTC | CASSEKLAGMGEQFF | - | TRBJ2-1 | many | TRBV6-1
TGCAGTGCTAGAGTATCAGGCCCTGGAAACACCATATATTTT | CSARVSGPGNTIYF | - | TRBJ1-3 | many | TRBV20-1
TGTGCCAGCAGCCCCGTAGCGGGACGTTACGAGCAGTACTTC | CASSPVAGRYEQYF | TRBD2 | TRBJ2-7 | few | TRBV11-2
TGTGCCAGCAGCTTAGCGGGAGGGGTCAATGAGCAGTTCTTC | CASSLAGGVNEQFF | TRBD2 | TRBJ2-1 | few | TRBV7-6
TGTGCCAGCACGCAAGCGGTTCAAGAGACCCAGTACTTC | CASTQAVQETQYF | - | TRBJ2-5 | many | TRBV12-3/TRBV12-4
TGTGCCAGCAGTACTAGCGGTAGCACAGATACGCAGTATTTT | CASSTSGSTDTQYF | TRBD2 | TRBJ2-3 | many | TRBV6-1
TGCGCCAGCCCGATCGGGGTCCGGGAGACCCAGTACTTC | CASPIGVRETQYF | - | TRBJ2-5 | many | TRBV10-1
TGTGCCAGCAGGCTCACTAGCGGCTCCTACAATGAGCAGTTCTTC | CASRLTSGSYNEQFF | TRBD2 | TRBJ2-1 | many | TRBV28